Each of the 16 T cell receptor beta chains below was sequenced from the same sample in a study of T cells in Graves' hyperthyroidism and ophthalmopathy. TCR beta CDR3 region amplification was performed from RNA transcripts. Researchers ran a first-round RT-PCR on the TCR CDR3 using the HTBI primer set. TCRdb re-called the multiplex PCR reads through MiXCR, storing one row per CDR3 protein. The repertoire holds more than 650,000 distinct CDR3 sequences, with less than 15% as singletons. Material: blood. The receptors here all came from a woman aged 18-29 years with Graves' hyperthyroidism.

V and J are TRBV12-3 or TRBV12-4 and TRBJ1-1; weak D call: TRBD1 (5 bases). V was cut by 7 bases and J by 1 base, with 16 bases left in between. This CDR3 is 15 amino acids long. In DNA form, the CDR3 reads TGTGCCAGCAAGGTAAGCCCGGGGACGAACACTGAAGCTTTCTTT. Residues: CASKVSPGTNTEAFF.

This clonotype was counted ten times or more. The chain combines TRBV28 with TRBJ2-1; TRBD2 agrees at 10 bases. V lost 4 bases and J lost 2; bases outside the gene matches: 8. CDR3 length: 17 residues. Germline CDR1 is MDHEN and CDR2 is SYDVKM. The DNA of the CDR3 is TGTGCCAGCAGTTCCCATATAGCGGGAGGTCCCTACAATGAGCAGTTCTTC. Translated, it gives CASSSHIAGGPYNEQFF.

The gene calls are TRBV2 and TRBJ2-7, with 9 positions matching TRBD1. CDR1 SNHLY and CDR2 FYNNEI come from the germline V gene. Trimming took 6 bases from V and 3 from J; bases not matched to a gene: 6. The CDR3 extends over 14 amino acids. The CDR3 DNA follows: TGTGCCAGCAGGGACGGGACAGGGATCTACGAGCAGTACTTC. This gives the protein CASRDGTGIYEQYF.

The chain joins TRBV5-1 to TRBJ1-2; D unresolved. The CDR3 sequence is 14 residues long. Germline loops: CDR1 SGHRS, CDR2 YFSETQ. The V end was cut by 0 bases, the J end by 7 bases, with 13 bases between. CDR3 nucleotides: TGCGCCAGCAGCTTGGCCTCTAAGCTTGGTGGCTACACCTTC. This encodes CASSLASKLGGYTF.

The CDR3 bases are TGTGCCAGCTATTCCGGGACTAGCGGGACTAGCCAAGAGACCCAGTACTTC. Its protein product is CASYSGTSGTSQETQYF. V gene TRBV28 combines with J gene TRBJ2-5, with 13 nucleotides matching TRBD2. The CDR3 sequence is 17 residues long. Trimming at V came to 8 bases and at J to 1 base, leaving 10 bases not matched to a gene. Germline V gene sequence: CDR1 MDHEN, CDR2 SYDVKM.

This sequence joins TRBV28 and TRBJ2-5; possibly TRBD2 for D (5 bases). This CDR3 is built from 13 residues. V lost 2 bases to trimming and J lost 7 bases, with 11 bases between them. The germline V gene encodes CDR1 MDHEN and CDR2 SYDVKM. CDR3 sequence reads: CASSLRLRGTQYF. CDR3 nucleotides: TGTGCCAGCAGTTTACGGCTCCGGGGGACCCAGTACTTC.

The chain carries TRBV19 and TRBJ2-6, with D possibly TRBD1 on 6 matching bases. Germline CDR1 reads LNHDA; CDR2 reads SQIVND (reference sequence). The ends were cut back, 2 bases at V and 3 bases at J, with 8 bases in the middle. The CDR3 contains 15 residues. The CDR3 sequence: CASSIQDSGANVLTF. The DNA of the CDR3 is TGTGCCAGTAGTATACAGGACAGTGGGGCCAACGTCCTGACTTTC.

The gene calls are TRBV12-3 or TRBV12-4 and TRBJ2-1, with 12 bases fitting TRBD2. The CDR3 spans 18 residues. The V segment lost 3 bases and the J segment 7 bases; nucleotides outside the gene matches: 13. The CDR3 region has the DNA TGTGCCAGCAGTTTTCCCTTACTAGCGGGAGGCGAATATAATGAGCAGTTCTTC. Amino acid sequence: CASSFPLLAGGEYNEQFF.

This clonotype was counted at least ten times. The chain uses TRBV7-8 and TRBJ2-7, with TRBD1 matching 12 bases. The V gene end was trimmed by 5 bases and the J gene end by 5 bases; junction bases not matched to a gene: 4. Germline CDR1 and CDR2: SGHVS and FQNEAQ. This CDR3 spans 14 amino acids. CDR3 coding DNA: TGTGCCAGCAGCGCTCGGGACAGGGGGCACGAGCAGTACTTC. This gives the protein CASSARDRGHEQYF.

This clonotype occurred a few times. The rearrangement joins TRBV10-3 to TRBJ1-1; 7 nucleotides agree with TRBD1. This CDR3 is 15 amino acids long. Germline V lookup: CDR1 ENHRY, CDR2 SYGVKD. V lost 1 base, J lost 6 bases, and 8 bases stayed unmatched. The CDR3 loop is CAISELKTGSAEAFF. For the CDR3, the DNA is TGTGCCATCAGTGAGTTAAAGACAGGGAGCGCTGAAGCTTTCTTT.

J is TRBJ2-5 and V is TRBV5-5; D uncertain. In germline, CDR1 is SGHKS, CDR2 YYEKEE (reference sequence). V was shortened by 4 bases and J by 5 bases, with 15 bases between the two germline ends. The CDR3 is made up of 14 amino acids. CDR3 DNA: TGTGCCAGCAGCCCTGACTGGTCCCCGGAGACCCAGTACTTC. Its translation: CASSPDWSPETQYF.

In this sample, this clonotype turned up many times. V gene TRBV6-1 combines with J gene TRBJ2-1, with TRBD1 matching over 11 bases. V shed 6 bases and J 6 bases; nucleotides not matched to a gene: 7. CDR3 length: 15 residues. CDR1 MNHNS and CDR2 SASEGT come from the germline V gene. Here the CDR3 reads CASRKGQGGFNEQFF. The CDR3, as DNA: TGTGCCAGCAGGAAGGGACAGGGGGGATTCAATGAGCAGTTCTTC.

Many counts were recorded for this clonotype. This chain joins TRBV2 and TRBJ2-1; 11 bases agree with TRBD2. The CDR3 is made up of 17 amino acids. The ends lost 4 bases at V and 3 bases at J; junction bases unmatched: 8. The germline gives CDR1 SNHLY, CDR2 FYNNEI. The CDR3: CASSGRAGTSGYNEQFF. The CDR3 nucleotides read TGTGCCAGCAGTGGACGGGCCGGGACTAGCGGCTACAATGAGCAGTTCTTC.

There are a few counts of this clonotype. The genes are TRBV7-8 and TRBJ2-2; D gene unclear. V was cut by 1 base and J by 4 bases, with 7 bases left in between. Germline V gene sequence: CDR1 SGHVS, CDR2 FQNEAQ. The CDR3 totals 14 residues. The CDR3, as DNA: TGTGCCAGCAGCTTAGATCTCCCCACCGGGGAGCTGTTTTTT. It encodes CASSLDLPTGELFF.

Note on this clonotype: A read error may be the cause here, since a much bigger clone is one base away. The V and J genes are TRBV7-8 and TRBJ2-7; D possibly uses TRBD1 or TRBD2 (5 bases each). Germline CDR1 SGHVS, CDR2 FQNEAQ. V was pared by 1 base and J by 2 bases, with 15 bases between. The length of the CDR3 is 16 residues. The CDR3 nucleotides read TGTGCCAGCAGCTTAGTGGGGGTCGGCAGCCCCTACGAGCAGTACTTC. It is translated as CASSLVGVGSPYEQYF.

J is TRBJ2-7 and V is TRBV6-1, with TRBD1 matching over 8 bases. The germline CDR1 and CDR2 sequences are MNHNS and SASEGT. The CDR3 is 17 residues long. V shed 6 bases, J shed 4 bases, and the junction held 17 bases outside the gene matches. The CDR3 DNA reads TGTGCCAGCAGACCCCAACTCCGGGACAGGAAGGAGTACGAGCAGTACTTC. Its translation: CASRPQLRDRKEYEQYF.